This TCR beta chain was documented in a study of blood T cell repertoires in COVID-19 (dated by TCRdb to 2018 to 2020). As for the study more broadly: Collaborator samples came from the United States, Italy and Spain and covered acute and convalescent phases of COVID-19. The prospective study material was composed of cDNA or gDNA derived from T cells, B-cell-depleted T cells, or PBMCs. Subjects who had been exposed to COVID-19, were actively infected with it, or had recovered from it provided the deeply sampled blood TCRbeta repertoires that made up the dataset. The repertoires were released in a freely available public database intended as a resource for research on the immune response to SARS-CoV-2. The samples were drawn from the first 160 participants of the ongoing ImmuneRACE study and from more than 1,000 subjects provided by 6 global collaborators. Nearly every sample came with metadata listing a de-identified subject ID, COVID-19 status, age in years and sex. Where available, HLA class I and class II types were obtained from metadata supplied by the sample provider rather than from assay-based typing. Results and caveats for the whole study, not just this receptor: How much clinical and demographic metadata was included differed by source and by participant, and the metadata was provided uncurated.

In the germline V gene, CDR1 corresponds to SGHDN and CDR2 to FVKESK. Including the terminal cysteine and phenylalanine, the CDR3 comprises 17 residues. Only the CDR3 region is kept as DNA, spanning 51 bases read in frame from base 1. Relative to germline, V is 0 bases shorter and J is 5 bases shorter, with 19 bases between their ends. Details on this clone: Its specific antigen is unknown. No qualities accompany the bases; no much larger clone lies one base away.

Participants in the prospective study were aged about 18 to 90 years, lived in 20 to 25 United States geographic areas, and enrolled through a virtual design. In the prospective study, participants were assigned to cohorts based on the clinical history participants reported in a screening survey and a study questionnaire. In the prospective study, mobile phlebotomists collected whole blood, serum and a nasopharyngeal or oropharyngeal swab from each participant. Prospective study participants could optionally give additional blood draws and questionnaires over an approximately two-month period. Blood samples from the prospective study were shipped frozen or at room temperature prior to DNA extraction. The immunoSEQ Assay, a bias-controlled multiplex PCR, was used to amplify TCRbeta CDR3 regions from genomic DNA. On the study's bioinformatics: Nucleated cell counts per sample were estimated from amplification of reference gene primers within the assay. To quantify the absolute abundance of each unique TCRbeta CDR3 rearrangement, sequence reads were collapsed and filtered. For each sample, productive Simpson clonality was calculated as the square root of Simpson's diversity index over productive rearrangements. The table was pulled from immuneACCESS by TCRdb, which kept in-frame rearrangements only. Such tables lose some clones; where checked, under half of the loss comes from unresolved V genes, and the rest has no known cause. V, J and clone size were drawn from that table, and D and trimming were deduced from the DNA. The table for this sample lists about 260,000 clones; 88% of them were counted only once. Approximately 1.2% of the sample lies in the top ten.

The chain employs TRBV14 and TRBJ2-5; a weak D assignment points to TRBD2 (5 bases agree). Sequenced: PBMCs or T cells enriched from blood (not recorded which). This receptor was taken from a woman in her 40s with acute COVID-19. The CDR3 here reads CASSQESRVWFAETQYF. The bases are TGTGCCAGCAGCCAAGAGTCGAGGGTCTGGTTTGCGGAGACCCAGTACTTC.